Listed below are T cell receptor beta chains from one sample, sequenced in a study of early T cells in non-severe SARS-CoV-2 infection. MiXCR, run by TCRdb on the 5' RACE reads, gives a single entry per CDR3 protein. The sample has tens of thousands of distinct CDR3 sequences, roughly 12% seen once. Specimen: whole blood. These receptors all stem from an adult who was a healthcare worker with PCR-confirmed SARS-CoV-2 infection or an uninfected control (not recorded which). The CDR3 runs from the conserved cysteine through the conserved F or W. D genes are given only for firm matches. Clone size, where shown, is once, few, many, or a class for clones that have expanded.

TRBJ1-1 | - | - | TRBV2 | TGTGCCAGCAGGCCACGGACGAGCAAAGGGGCTGAAGCTTTCTTT | CASRPRTSKGAEAFF
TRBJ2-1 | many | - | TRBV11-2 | TGTGCCAGCAGCTTACTAGCGACTTCCTACAATGAGCAGTTCTTC | CASSLLATSYNEQFF
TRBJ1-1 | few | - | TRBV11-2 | TGTGCCAGCAGCTTTACCCTTATCCTAAACACTGAAGCTTTCTTT | CASSFTLILNTEAFF
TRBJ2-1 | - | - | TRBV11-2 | TGTGCCAGCAGCTTAGTCGTTTACGATGAGCAGTTCTTC | CASSLVVYDEQFF
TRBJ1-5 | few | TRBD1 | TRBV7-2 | TGTGCCAGCAGCTTGCAGGGGGATAGCAATCAGCCCCAGCATTTT | CASSLQGDSNQPQHF
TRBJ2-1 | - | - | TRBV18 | TGTGCCAGCTCACCACCGGGCCGACCCAATGAGCAGTTCTTC | CASSPPGRPNEQFF
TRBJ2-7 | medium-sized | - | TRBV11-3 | TGTGCCAGCAGCTTAAATTCAGGTTTCTCCTACGAGCAGTACTTC | CASSLNSGFSYEQYF
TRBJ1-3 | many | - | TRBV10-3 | TGTGCCATCAGTGTTGAAGGGCCAGGAAACACCATATATTTT | CAISVEGPGNTIYF
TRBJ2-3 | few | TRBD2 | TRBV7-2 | TGTGCCAGCAGCTCTGGACTAGCAGCAGATACGCAGTATTTT | CASSSGLAADTQYF
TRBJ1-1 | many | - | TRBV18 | TGTGCCAGCTCACCCGTCACAGGGAAGGCTGGCCCCACTGAAGCTTTCTTT | CASSPVTGKAGPTEAFF
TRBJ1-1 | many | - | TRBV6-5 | TGTGCCAGCAGTTACTCGCCAGGGACGAACACTGAAGCTTTCTTT | CASSYSPGTNTEAFF
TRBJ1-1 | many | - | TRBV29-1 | TGCAGCGTTCTGGAGAACACTGAAGCTTTCTTT | CSVLENTEAFF
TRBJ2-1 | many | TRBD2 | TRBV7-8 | TGTGCCAGCAGCTTATTAGCGGGGATTAACAATGAGCAGTTCTTC | CASSLLAGINNEQFF
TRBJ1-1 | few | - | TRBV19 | TGTGCCAGTACTCCGGGACATGGTCGGCCGGACCCTGAAGCTTTCTTT | CASTPGHGRPDPEAFF
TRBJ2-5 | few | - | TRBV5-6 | TGTGCCAGCAGCGAGACAGACCTCCAAGAGACCCAGTACTTC | CASSETDLQETQYF
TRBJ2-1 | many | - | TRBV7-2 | TGTGCCAGCAGCCTAATGACAGGCTACAATGAGCAGTTCTTC | CASSLMTGYNEQFF
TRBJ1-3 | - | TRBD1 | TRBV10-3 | TGTGCCATCAGTTCCGGACAGGCTGGGGGAAACACCATATATTTT | CAISSGQAGGNTIYF
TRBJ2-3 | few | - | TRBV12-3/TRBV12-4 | TGTGCCAGCAGTTTTTCCCGGGGGTTAGCGGATACGCAGTATTTT | CASSFSRGLADTQYF
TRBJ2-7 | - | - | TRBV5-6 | TGTGCCAGCAGCCCCGGGACCGAAGTTCATCAGTACTTC | CASSPGTEVHQYF
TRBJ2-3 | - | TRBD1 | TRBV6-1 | TGTGCCAGCAGTATAACAGGGGGCGGTGGGACAGATACGCAGTATTTT | CASSITGGGGTDTQYF
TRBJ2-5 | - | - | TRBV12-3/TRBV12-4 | TGTGCCAGCAGTAACACAGGGAGGGCAGAGACCCAGTACTTC | CASSNTGRAETQYF
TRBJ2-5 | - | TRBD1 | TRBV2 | TGTGCCAGCAGACTTGGGACAGGGCAAGAGACCCAGTACTTC | CASRLGTGQETQYF
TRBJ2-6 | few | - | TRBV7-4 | TGTGCCAGCAGCTTAGCCCGAAACAGCTCTGGGGCCAACGTCCTGACTTTC | CASSLARNSSGANVLTF
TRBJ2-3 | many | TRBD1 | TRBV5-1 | TGCGCCAGCAGCTTGAGAGGAAAGGCAGGGGGCGCGACAGATACGCAGTATTTT | CASSLRGKAGGATDTQYF
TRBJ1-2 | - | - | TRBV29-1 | TGCAGCGCTGATCCCTGGGGGGAGGGCAGGGGCGACTATGGCTACACCTTC | CSADPWGEGRGDYGYTF
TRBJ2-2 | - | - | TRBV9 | TGTGCCAGCAGCTCGAGCACCGGGGAGCTGTTTTTT | CASSSSTGELFF
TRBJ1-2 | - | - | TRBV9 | TGTGCCAGCAGCCTAAGACAGGCTTTTTATGGCTACACCTTC | CASSLRQAFYGYTF
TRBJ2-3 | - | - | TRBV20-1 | TGCAGTGCAAAGAGTCCTAACAGGGCAGATACGCAGTATTTT | CSAKSPNRADTQYF
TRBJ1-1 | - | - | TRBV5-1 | TGCGCCAGCAGCTTGACAGACACTGAAGCTTTCTTT | CASSLTDTEAFF
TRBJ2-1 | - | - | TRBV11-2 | TGTGCCAGCAGCTTCTCCGGGACCCCGAACTCCTACAATGAGCAGTTCTTC | CASSFSGTPNSYNEQFF
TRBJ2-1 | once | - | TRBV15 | TGTGCCACCAGCTATCAGTTCGGCAGAAAGATTTACAATGAGCAGTTCTTC | CATSYQFGRKIYNEQFF
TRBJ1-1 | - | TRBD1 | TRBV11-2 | TGTGCCAGCAGCCCCTACCGGGACAGCGCTATGAACACTGAAGCTTTCTTT | CASSPYRDSAMNTEAFF
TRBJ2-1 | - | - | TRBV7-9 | TGTGCCAGCAGCCGACGTCAGCAAATATACAATGAGCAGTTCTTC | CASSRRQQIYNEQFF
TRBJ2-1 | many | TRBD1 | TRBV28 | TGTGCCAGCAGGACAGGGGGCAATGAGCAGTTCTTC | CASRTGGNEQFF
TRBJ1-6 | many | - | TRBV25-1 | TGTGCCAGCAGTCCCTCGGACAATTCACCCCTCCACTTT | CASSPSDNSPLHF
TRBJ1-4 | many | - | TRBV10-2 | TGCGCCAGCAGTGAGTCCGAAGTGTTGGGGGTTTATGAAAAACTGTTTTTT | CASSESEVLGVYEKLFF
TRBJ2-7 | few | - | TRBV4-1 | TGCGCCAGCAGCCAAGAATACAGATCGAACTACGAGCAGTACTTC | CASSQEYRSNYEQYF
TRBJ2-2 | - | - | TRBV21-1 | TGTGCCAGCTCACTTCCTCAGTGCACAAAAGCGATCACCGGGGAGCTGTTTTTT | CASSLPQCTKAITGELFF
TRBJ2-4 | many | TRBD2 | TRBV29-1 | TGCAGCGTCACTAGCGGACAACTAGCCAAAAACATTCAGTACTTC | CSVTSGQLAKNIQYF
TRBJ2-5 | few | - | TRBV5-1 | TGCGCCAGCAGTCGAGATACTACCGAAGAGACCCAGTACTTC | CASSRDTTEETQYF
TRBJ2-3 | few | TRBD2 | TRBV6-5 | TGTGCCAGCAGTTACTCGATGCGGGGGGATCCCACAGATACGCAGTATTTT | CASSYSMRGDPTDTQYF
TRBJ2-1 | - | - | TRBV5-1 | TGCGCCAGCAGCTTGGCCGAGGGACGAAACAATGAGCAGTTCTTC | CASSLAEGRNNEQFF
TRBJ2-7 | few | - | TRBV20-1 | TGCAGTGCATGGGGGACCGCGCGGGAGCAGTACTTC | CSAWGTAREQYF
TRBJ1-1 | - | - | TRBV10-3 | TGTGCCATCACCCGGGACCCCATGAACACTGAAGCTTTCTTT | CAITRDPMNTEAFF
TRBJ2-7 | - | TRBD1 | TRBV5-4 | TGTGCCAGCAGCTCTGACAGGGGGCCTACGGTCGAGCAGTACTTC | CASSSDRGPTVEQYF
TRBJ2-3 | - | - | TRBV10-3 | TGTGCCATCAGGGACGGGAGTTCGACAGATACGCAGTATTTT | CAIRDGSSTDTQYF
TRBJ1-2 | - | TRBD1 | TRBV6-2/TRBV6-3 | TGTGCCAGCAGTCATGGACAGGTCCTTACCGGCTACACCTTC | CASSHGQVLTGYTF
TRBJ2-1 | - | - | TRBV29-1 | TGCAGCGTAACAGGGATGTCCTACAATGAGCAGTTCTTC | CSVTGMSYNEQFF
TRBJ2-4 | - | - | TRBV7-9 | TGTGCCAGCAGCCTCGGAGGGAGTGATCCTCCGTACTTC | CASSLGGSDPPYF
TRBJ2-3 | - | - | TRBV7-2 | TGTGCCAGCAGCTTTGGGCTTGGCAGGGGTGAAGATACGCAGTATTTT | CASSFGLGRGEDTQYF
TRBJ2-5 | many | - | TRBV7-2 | TGTGCCAGCAGCTTAGAAGGCGGCAGAGAGACCCAGTACTTC | CASSLEGGRETQYF
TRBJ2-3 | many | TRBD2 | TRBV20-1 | TGCAGTGCTAGACCCAGCGGGGTTACAGATACGCAGTATTTT | CSARPSGVTDTQYF
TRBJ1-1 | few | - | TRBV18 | TGTGCCAGCACCCCTCAAGCTAGGGGGATTCCTGAAGCTTTCTTT | CASTPQARGIPEAFF
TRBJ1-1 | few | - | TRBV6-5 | TGTGCCAGCCGGGGGAGGGTGAACACTGAAGCTTTCTTT | CASRGRVNTEAFF
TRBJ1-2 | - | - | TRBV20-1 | TGCAGTGCTAGAGAAAATGGCCCTTTCACCTTC | CSARENGPFTF
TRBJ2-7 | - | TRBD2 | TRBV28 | TGTGCCAGCAGTTTGGCGCGGGAGGGGCCCTACGAGCAGTACTTC | CASSLAREGPYEQYF
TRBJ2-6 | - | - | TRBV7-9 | TGTGCCAGCAGAGAGCGTAGGGCCAACGTCCTGACTTTC | CASRERRANVLTF
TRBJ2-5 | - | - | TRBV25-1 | TGTGCCAGCAGTGTCGAAAGAACTGTAGGGGAGACCCAGTACTTC | CASSVERTVGETQYF
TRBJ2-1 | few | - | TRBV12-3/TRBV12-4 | TGTGCCAGCACACCCCACCCGACTAGTAACTACAATGAGCAGTTCTTC | CASTPHPTSNYNEQFF